This TCR beta chain was sequenced during a study of post-analysis software for immune sequencing data. Notes on the study in general: Included in a set of about five TRBV segments more frequent in patients than controls were TRBV5-6, TRBV5-1 and TRBV20-1.

Unique molecular identifiers tagged the TCR beta cDNA libraries. TCRdb analysed the PCR reads with MiXCR anew, one entry per CDR3 protein. The table has approximately 660,000 distinct CDR3 sequences, approximately 59% seen once. The V gene lost 3 bases and the J gene lost 1 base, with 18 bases spanning the gap. Germline loops: CDR1 LGHNA, CDR2 YNFKEQ. The CDR3 loop spans 17 amino acids. With regard to this clonotype: The target antigen is unknown.

V and J are TRBV4-2 and TRBJ2-5; D possibly matches TRBD1 or TRBD2 (5 bases each). The sample consisted of blood. The receptor's source is a girl aged 2 to 9 with multiple sclerosis. Here the CDR3 DNA reads TGTGCCAGCAGCCACCATTCCGGGACGGCGGGCCAAGAGACCCAGTACTTC. Translation gives CASSHHSGTAGQETQYF.